This is a list of T cell receptor beta chains from one sample in a study of T cell changes during pregnancy in multiple sclerosis. The data were produced by immunoSEQ multiplex PCR, yet TCRdb's version contains in-frame clones alone and is incomplete. The table includes around 69,000 clones, roughly 87% detected once. Source: peripheral blood, taken in the second trimester of pregnancy. These receptors were obtained from a female donor in good health, enrolled as a control in a pregnancy study. Both conserved end residues are part of each CDR3. The order of the fields is J gene, V gene, clone size, D gene, CDR3 DNA, CDR3 protein. The D gene is left open where the match is weak. Clone size is stated in some rows and not others, as once, few, many or a class when expanded.

>TRBJ2-1|TRBV20-1|.|.
TGCAGTGCAAGAACGGGTGTTGAGCAGTTCTTC
CSARTGVEQFF
>TRBJ1-1|TRBV5-5|.|.
TGTGCCAGCAGTTGGGGGACTAACACTGAAGCTTTCTTT
CASSWGTNTEAFF
>TRBJ2-5|TRBV15|.|.
TGTGCCACCAGCAGAGACAGGGGATACAACCAAGAGACCCAGTACTTC
CATSRDRGYNQETQYF
>TRBJ2-1|TRBV28|.|.
TGTGCCAGCAGTTTATTTTACTCGAGGCCGTACAATGAGCAGTTCTTC
CASSLFYSRPYNEQFF
>TRBJ2-7|TRBV6-6|.|.
TGTGCCAGCAGTCCACTCTACGAGCAGTACTTC
CASSPLYEQYF
>TRBJ1-1|TRBV5-1|once|TRBD1
TGCGCCAGCAGCTTGCTATGGACAGGGGGCCAGGGGATCACTGAAGCTTTCTTT
CASSLLWTGGQGITEAFF
>TRBJ2-5|TRBV19|.|TRBD2
TGTGCCAGTAGTGTTGTCCTTCGACTAGCGGAGATCCAAGAGACCCAGTACTTC
CASSVVLRLAEIQETQYF
>TRBJ2-7|TRBV5-8|.|TRBD2
TGTGCCAGCAGCTTCGATCTCGGCGGGAGAGCTGGGCAGTACTTC
CASSFDLGGRAGQYF
>TRBJ2-3|TRBV27|.|.
TGTGCCAGCAGGGGAGGGGGTGATACGCAGTATTTT
CASRGGGDTQYF
>TRBJ2-5|TRBV5-1|.|TRBD2
TGCGCCAGCAGTTCTAGGACTAGCGGGGCTGGAGAGACCCAGTACTTC
CASSSRTSGAGETQYF
>TRBJ2-5|TRBV30|.|TRBD2
TGTGCCTGGAGTTCAATAGCGGGGGGGGGTGAGACCCAGTACTTC
CAWSSIAGGGETQYF
>TRBJ2-3|TRBV6-4|.|TRBD2
TGTGCCAGCAGCAGGACTAGCGCTAGCACAGATACGCAGTATTTT
CASSRTSASTDTQYF
>TRBJ1-3|TRBV29-1|.|.
TGCAGCGTTGAAGACAGGGCCCACTCTGGAAACACCATATATTTT
CSVEDRAHSGNTIYF
>TRBJ2-2|TRBV18|.|TRBD1
TGTGCCAGCTCACTCAACAGGGGGAACACCGGGGAGCTGTTTTTT
CASSLNRGNTGELFF
>TRBJ1-1|TRBV18|.|.
TGTGCCAGCTCACCAATTGGGCAGGTCACTGAAGCTTTCTTT
CASSPIGQVTEAFF
>TRBJ2-2|TRBV11-2|.|TRBD1
TGTGCCAGCAGCTTATCCGCGACAGGGACCGGGGAGCTGTTTTTT
CASSLSATGTGELFF
>TRBJ1-1|TRBV27|.|TRBD1
TGTGCCAGCAGTTTATCAGGGACAGGGAGGGAAGCTTTCTTT
CASSLSGTGREAFF
>TRBJ1-1|TRBV30|once|.
TGTGCCTGGGAGGACATCACTGAAGCTTTCTTT
CAWEDITEAFF
>TRBJ2-2|TRBV4-1|.|.
TGCGCCAGCAGCCAAGATGGACAGTACACCGGGGAGCTGTTTTTT
CASSQDGQYTGELFF
>TRBJ1-2|TRBV5-1|.|.
TGCGCCAGCAGCTTAGCAGGGTTCTATGGCTACACCTTC
CASSLAGFYGYTF
>TRBJ1-5|TRBV28|.|TRBD1
TGTGCCAGCAGTTCAGGACAGGGCCTCGTTGATCAGCCCCAGCATTTT
CASSSGQGLVDQPQHF
>TRBJ2-3|TRBV18|.|.
TGTGCCAGCTCCCTCGGGTTAGGCGTGGATACGCAGTATTTT
CASSLGLGVDTQYF
>TRBJ1-6|TRBV6-5|.|.
TGTGCCAGCACCAACCGGGGTAATAATTCACCCCTCCACTTT
CASTNRGNNSPLHF
>TRBJ1-1|TRBV30|few|TRBD1
TGTGCCTGGAGTCGACAGGGGGCGAACACTGAAGCTTTCTTT
CAWSRQGANTEAFF
>TRBJ2-1|TRBV15|.|TRBD2
TGTGCCACCAGCGGGGCGGGAGGGTACAATGAGCAGTTCTTC
CATSGAGGYNEQFF
>TRBJ2-7|TRBV5-1|once|.
TGCGCCAGCAGCCCGCTGGACAGTTCCTACGAGCAGTACTTC
CASSPLDSSYEQYF
>TRBJ2-1|TRBV6-5|.|TRBD1
TGTGCCAGCAGTTCGACAGGGGGCGCTTACAATGAGCAGTTCTTC
CASSSTGGAYNEQFF
>TRBJ2-3|TRBV27|.|TRBD2
TGTGCCAGCAGTCCACGGACTAGCGGGAGCACAGATACGCAGTATTTT
CASSPRTSGSTDTQYF
>TRBJ2-5|TRBV5-1|.|.
TGCGCCAGCCGGTTTTCTGAGACCCAGTACTTC
CASRFSETQYF
>TRBJ1-1|TRBV6-1|.|.
TGTGCCAGTAGGGGACAATCGTGGACTGAAGCTTTCTTT
CASRGQSWTEAFF
>TRBJ1-3|TRBV5-1|.|TRBD1
TGCGCCAGCAGCTTGGGGACAGGGGCTGGAAACACCATATATTTT
CASSLGTGAGNTIYF
>TRBJ2-3|TRBV6-1|.|TRBD2
TGTGCCAGCAGTGAATCCCCGGCATGGAGTACTAGCGGGCGCACAGATACGCAGTATTTT
CASSESPAWSTSGRTDTQYF
>TRBJ1-2|TRBV30|.|.
TGTGCCTGGATCGCGAACAGGGAAGGCTACACCTTC
CAWIANREGYTF
>TRBJ1-2|TRBV5-8|.|TRBD1
TGTGCCAGTAGCAGGGGGCCCTCAAACGGCTACACCTTC
CASSRGPSNGYTF
>TRBJ1-2|TRBV9|.|TRBD1
TGTGCCAGCAGCGTAAAGGATCGGGACAGGGGCAACTATGGCTACACCTTC
CASSVKDRDRGNYGYTF
>TRBJ1-2|TRBV5-4|.|TRBD1
TGTGCCAGCAGCTTTCCGGGGACAGGGGGCCGTGGCTACACCTTC
CASSFPGTGGRGYTF
>TRBJ2-7|TRBV5-1|.|.
TGCGCCAGCAGCTTGCACGGGGAGGACTACGAGCAGTACTTC
CASSLHGEDYEQYF
>TRBJ1-1|TRBV7-6|.|TRBD1
TGTGCCAGCAGCTCCTACAGGGGTGGGAGCACTGAAGCTTTCTTT
CASSSYRGGSTEAFF
>TRBJ1-6|TRBV7-2|.|TRBD1
TGTGCCAGCAGCTCAACCAGGGACAGGGCCTATAATTCACCCCTCCACTTT
CASSSTRDRAYNSPLHF
>TRBJ2-1|TRBV10-1|.|.
TGCGCCAGCAGTGAGTCAGGAGGATCTTACAATGAGCAGTTCTTC
CASSESGGSYNEQFF
>TRBJ2-3|TRBV7-2|.|.
TGTGCCAGCAGCTTCGAGCGGGCAGATACGCAGTATTTT
CASSFERADTQYF
>TRBJ2-7|TRBV7-2|.|.
TGTGCCAGCAGCTTAGGGCCAGACACCCTCTACGAGCAGTACTTC
CASSLGPDTLYEQYF
>TRBJ1-2|TRBV18|.|TRBD1
TGTGCCAGCTCAAGAACAGGGGAATCCTATGGCTACACCTTC
CASSRTGESYGYTF
>TRBJ1-2|TRBV5-1|.|TRBD1
TGCGCCAGCAGCACGGGACAGGATGCGGGCTACACCTTC
CASSTGQDAGYTF
>TRBJ2-1|TRBV29-1|.|TRBD2
TGCAGCGTTGGGGGGGGACTAGCTGAATCCTACAATGAGCAGTTCTTC
CSVGGGLAESYNEQFF
>TRBJ1-5|TRBV11-3|.|TRBD1
TGTGCCAGCAGCTTAGACGCTGGGACAGGGGAGGGTCAGCCCCAGCATTTT
CASSLDAGTGEGQPQHF
>TRBJ2-3|TRBV6-1|.|.
TGTGCCAGCACCGGGCAGGGCCTGAGCACAGATACGCAGTATTTT
CASTGQGLSTDTQYF
>TRBJ1-4|TRBV6-4|once|.
TGTGCCAGCAGCCCTGACGGGGTGGGTGAAAAACTGTTTTTT
CASSPDGVGEKLFF
>TRBJ2-5|TRBV4-1|.|TRBD1
TGCGCCAGCAGCCCCGGGACAGGGGGCAGGAGAGAGACCCAGTACTTC
CASSPGTGGRRETQYF
>TRBJ2-1|TRBV7-9|.|TRBD1
TGTGCCAGCAGCCCAGGACAGGGGACTTCCAATGAGCAGTTCTTC
CASSPGQGTSNEQFF
>TRBJ1-1|TRBV29-1|.|TRBD1
TGCAGCGTCGGACAGGGAAACACTGAAGCTTTCTTT
CSVGQGNTEAFF
>TRBJ2-2|TRBV19|.|.
TGTGCCAGTAGCAGGTCGGGGGGCGCGAACACCGGGGAGCTGTTTTTT
CASSRSGGANTGELFF
>TRBJ2-5|TRBV27|.|TRBD2
TGTGCCAGCAGTTCGCGGAGGGAGGGAGAGGCCCAGTACTTC
CASSSRREGEAQYF
>TRBJ2-7|TRBV29-1|.|.
TGCAGCGTCGTGACAGGCTCCTACGAGCAGTACTTC
CSVVTGSYEQYF
>TRBJ1-5|TRBV19|.|TRBD1
TGTGCCAGTAGGACAGGGAATCAGCCCCAGCATTTT
CASRTGNQPQHF
>TRBJ1-5|TRBV6-1|.|.
TGTGCCAGCAGTGAAGCGCTCGGGACAAGCCCTAGCAATCAGCCCCAGCATTTT
CASSEALGTSPSNQPQHF
>TRBJ2-1|TRBV29-1|.|.
TGCAGCGTTGAGTGGGTCAGGGCCTATTCTACAGTTAATGAGCAGTTCTTC
CSVEWVRAYSTVNEQFF
>TRBJ2-1|TRBV29-1|.|TRBD2
TGCAGCGTCTCCGGGACTAGCGGGAGTGGAGAGGGCAATGAGCAGTTCTTC
CSVSGTSGSGEGNEQFF
>TRBJ2-3|TRBV5-1|.|TRBD2
TGCGCCAGCAGCTCTGGACTAGCTGGGCCCACAGATACGCAGTATTTT
CASSSGLAGPTDTQYF